This TCR beta chain was retrieved from a study of chemoradiotherapy in HPV16-positive cancers. General study points: Candidate HPV-specific clones and E7-related TCR motifs grew in tumor during treatment. HPV-specific T cells were functionally defined from only a couple of HPV16-positive patients.

In regard to this clone: Its target is not known.

From germline, CDR1 is SGHVS and CDR2 FNYEAQ. J gave up 4 bases and V 0 bases, and 11 bases lay outside the gene matches. The CDR3 is made up of 18 amino acids. Data came from immunoSEQ multiplex PCR; TCRdb stores just in-frame clones and leaves some out. The top ten hold over 7% of the sample, which has more than 1,500 clones, 90% seen once. Samples were taken several times over chemoradiotherapy. Here the sequenced sample was tumor tissue, taken from a patient who underwent chemoradiotherapy. This sequence was found in a human donor with HPV-associated anogenital cancer. This chain connects TRBV7-6 to TRBJ2-5; 10 bases are a match to TRBD2. In DNA form, the CDR3 reads TGTGCCAGCAGCTTAGCGGCTAGCGGGAGTTCGTCTCGAGAGACCCAGTACTTC. Amino acids: CASSLAASGSSSRETQYF.